Listed below are T cell receptor beta chains from one sample, sequenced in a study of molecular identifiers for immune sequencing clone quantification. A single record per CDR3 protein comes from TCRdb applying MiXCR to the PCR reads. The profile covers about 510,000 distinct CDR3 sequences, with around a fifth appearing a single time and 0.65% to 0.95% taken by the ten largest. The sequenced sample was naive CD8+ T cells from blood, with Jurkat cell RNA spiked in. The origin of the receptors is a human donor in good health. Some libraries in this study had Jurkat cell RNA spiked in. Both conserved end residues are part of each CDR3. D genes are given only for firm matches. Rows may omit the clone size; those that give it use once, few, many or a size class.

D gene | clone size | J gene | V gene | CDR3 DNA | CDR3 protein
- | many | TRBJ1-2 | TRBV29-1 | TGCAGCGTTGACCCCCCGGGGGCATACTATGGCTACACCTTC | CSVDPPGAYYGYTF
- | many | TRBJ2-7 | TRBV25-1 | TGTGCCAGCAGTCCACCACAGAACTACGAGCAGTACTTC | CASSPPQNYEQYF
- | - | TRBJ2-1 | TRBV30 | TGTGCCCTAAATGAGCAGTTCTTC | CALNEQFF
- | few | TRBJ1-2 | TRBV6-1 | TGTGCCAGCAGTGAAGCAAAACACAGGGTGAGAGACTATGGCTACACCTTC | CASSEAKHRVRDYGYTF
- | many | TRBJ2-1 | TRBV14 | TGTGCCAGCAGCCAAGATTCTGTCCGAAAGGGTGGCCATGAGCAGTTCTTC | CASSQDSVRKGGHEQFF
TRBD2 | few | TRBJ2-3 | TRBV30 | TGTGCCTGGAACAATTGGGGGGGAAGCACAGATACGCAGTATTTT | CAWNNWGGSTDTQYF
- | few | TRBJ1-3 | TRBV19 | TGTGCCAGTAGCTTCCGGGGGGGACCCTCCTCGCGCGGAAACACCATATATTTT | CASSFRGGPSSRGNTIYF
- | few | TRBJ2-5 | TRBV7-9 | TGTGCCAGCAGCCCACGGACAGTTTGGTACCAAGAGACCCAGTACTTC | CASSPRTVWYQETQYF
TRBD1 | - | TRBJ2-1 | TRBV2 | TGTGCCAACAGTGAAAACCTTGACAGGGGGCTAGGCTCCTACAATGAGCAGTTCTTC | CANSENLDRGLGSYNEQFF
- | - | TRBJ1-2 | TRBV19 | TGTGCCAGTGGTATAGATCCCAGCAGTGGCTACACCTTC | CASGIDPSSGYTF
- | - | TRBJ2-2 | TRBV12-3/TRBV12-4 | TGTGCCAGCAGTGTCTTTGGATACACCGGGGAGCTGTTTTTT | CASSVFGYTGELFF
- | - | TRBJ2-7 | TRBV27 | TGTGCCAGCAGTCTTAAGGGGTTCCCGTACGAGCAGTACTTC | CASSLKGFPYEQYF
TRBD2 | few | TRBJ2-1 | TRBV27 | TGTGCCAGCAGTTTAGCGGGACTAGCTTACAATGAGCAGTTCTTC | CASSLAGLAYNEQFF
TRBD1 | few | TRBJ2-2 | TRBV5-4 | TGTGCCAGCAGCTCACAGGGGGCGCTTCACGGGGAGCTGTTTTTT | CASSSQGALHGELFF
- | few | TRBJ2-7 | TRBV9 | TGTGCCAGCAGCGTTTTCGGAGATGCCTACGAGCAGTACTTC | CASSVFGDAYEQYF
- | - | TRBJ1-3 | TRBV27 | TGTGCCAGCAGTCCCAGTCCCCCACCCTCTGGAAACACCATATATTTT | CASSPSPPPSGNTIYF
TRBD1 | few | TRBJ1-5 | TRBV6-1 | TGTGCCAGCAGTGAAGCCCGACAGGGGGTATGGAATCAGCCCCAGCATTTT | CASSEARQGVWNQPQHF
TRBD1 | many | TRBJ1-4 | TRBV27 | TGTGCCAGCAGTGCAAGGGACAGTCTTTTGGAAAAACTGTTTTTT | CASSARDSLLEKLFF
- | many | TRBJ2-3 | TRBV27 | TGTGCCAGCAGTCCGGGGACATCCGGGAGCACAGATACGCAGTATTTT | CASSPGTSGSTDTQYF
TRBD2 | few | TRBJ2-5 | TRBV10-1 | TGCGCCAGCAGAGAGACTAGCGAAGAGACCCAGTACTTC | CASRETSEETQYF
TRBD2 | many | TRBJ2-7 | TRBV29-1 | TGCAGCGTTGAGTTAGCGGGAGAGATCTACGAGCAGTACTTC | CSVELAGEIYEQYF
- | many | TRBJ1-5 | TRBV30 | TGTGCCTGGAGTGTATACGGAAATCAGCCCCAGCATTTT | CAWSVYGNQPQHF
TRBD2 | - | TRBJ2-3 | TRBV11-2 | TGTGCCAGCAGCTTAGATGGACTAGCGGGGGCCACTAGCACAGATACGCAGTATTTT | CASSLDGLAGATSTDTQYF
- | many | TRBJ2-7 | TRBV6-6 | TGTGCCACCAGGCCCGGGGAGTTTCGACCGTATGAGCAGTACTTC | CATRPGEFRPYEQYF
TRBD2 | - | TRBJ2-1 | TRBV27 | TGTGCCAGCAGGGGACTAGGAGGTGAGCAGTTCTTC | CASRGLGGEQFF
- | many | TRBJ1-1 | TRBV4-3 | TGCGCCAGCAGCCAGAAAGGGTCGAACACTGAAGCTTTCTTT | CASSQKGSNTEAFF
- | few | TRBJ2-1 | TRBV30 | TGTGCCGGATACGACAGGCTCGAAAACTACAATGAGCAGTTCTTC | CAGYDRLENYNEQFF
- | many | TRBJ1-5 | TRBV4-1 | TGCGCCAGCAGCCAGGGTAGCAATCAGCCCCAGCATTTT | CASSQGSNQPQHF
- | - | TRBJ2-2 | TRBV19 | TGTGCCAGTAGTGACAGCTACACCGGGGAGCTGTTTTTT | CASSDSYTGELFF
TRBD2 | - | TRBJ2-2 | TRBV30 | TGTGCCTGGAGTGTAAATCTGGGAGGGACGAACACCGGGGAGCTGTTTTTT | CAWSVNLGGTNTGELFF
TRBD1 | few | TRBJ1-6 | TRBV3-1 | TGTGCCAGCAGCCCGTGGACAGGGGTCGATTCACCCCTCCACTTT | CASSPWTGVDSPLHF
TRBD2 | few | TRBJ2-7 | TRBV28 | TGTGCCAGCAGGGCCACTAGCGGGGGGACCTACGAGCAGTACTTC | CASRATSGGTYEQYF
TRBD1 | - | TRBJ2-5 | TRBV27 | TGTGCCAGCAGTCTAATACAGGGGGCCGAGGAGACCCAGTACTTC | CASSLIQGAEETQYF
- | many | TRBJ1-1 | TRBV20-1 | TGCAGTGCTAGAGATCTTTTAGGGCAGTTAATAGAAGCTTTCTTT | CSARDLLGQLIEAFF
TRBD2 | - | TRBJ2-5 | TRBV5-6 | TGTGCCAGCAGCTTGGAGGGGCGGGAGGGGTCGGAGACCCAGTACTTC | CASSLEGREGSETQYF
- | many | TRBJ2-7 | TRBV20-1 | TGCAGTGCTTTAGGACAGCTAAGCTCCTACGAGCAGTACTTC | CSALGQLSSYEQYF
- | - | TRBJ1-5 | TRBV6-2/TRBV6-3 | TGTGCCAGCAGTGGATGGGGGGAGAGGGAGCCCCAGCATTTT | CASSGWGEREPQHF
TRBD1 | many | TRBJ2-7 | TRBV27 | TGTGCCACCCGGGACAGCTCCTACGAGCAGTACTTC | CATRDSSYEQYF
- | few | TRBJ1-1 | TRBV7-2 | TGTGCCAGCAGCTTAGGGTACGGGGTGAACACTGAAGCTTTCTTT | CASSLGYGVNTEAFF
- | few | TRBJ2-1 | TRBV13 | TGTGCCAGCAGCTTAACGGACAGCTCCTACAATGAGCAGTTCTTC | CASSLTDSSYNEQFF